This T cell receptor (beta chain) was identified during a study of neurological immune-mediated disorders. Study results and caveats: None of the CDR3 amino acid sequences found in expanded clones was shared across subjects. This suggests that the TCR-beta repertoires were private in all groups.

The authors made cDNA by 5'RACE with 10-nucleotide random UMIs. Each CDR3 protein is one row after TCRdb ran MiXCR on the 5' RACE reads. The sample contains roughly 65,000 distinct CDR3 sequences, approximately 4.1% of which appear only once. Concerning this clonotype: Its target is unknown.

In germline, CDR1 is SGHRS, CDR2 YFSETQ. Trimming pared 7 bases from V and 0 bases from J, leaving 14 bases between. The CDR3 is made up of 16 amino acids. The sample taken for sequencing was PBMCs. The J gene is TRBJ2-6, the V gene TRBV5-1, with D tentatively TRBD1 (6 bases). This clonotype was obtained from a man aged 50-59 years with multiple sclerosis. DNA of the CDR3: TGCGCCAGCTTCCCCACAGGGAACTCTGGGGCCAACGTCCTGACTTTC. Protein: CASFPTGNSGANVLTF.